The 21 T cell receptor beta chains below come from one sample, sequenced in a study of OX40 agonist ivuxolimab in advanced cancers. Data came from immunoSEQ multiplex PCR; TCRdb stores just in-frame clones and leaves some out. The sample includes 80,000 to 85,000 clones, 86% of them seen just once. The specimen comprised CD4+ or CD8+ T cells sorted from blood, sampled in a trial of the OX40 agonist ivuxolimab. Source of these receptors: an adult with an advanced solid tumor such as melanoma, head and neck, liver or kidney cancer.

The chain has TRBV5-4 and TRBJ1-2; D remains ambiguous. Trimming took 4 bases from V and 8 from J, leaving 21 bases between them. Looked up from germline, CDR1 is SGHNT and CDR2 is YYREEE (reference sequence). The CDR3 consists of 15 residues. The CDR3 loop is CASSRVAVIADGYTF. CDR3 nucleotides: TGTGCCAGCAGCCGAGTAGCGGTGATCGCGGACGGCTACACCTTC.

The chain has TRBV30 and TRBJ2-1, with D perhaps TRBD2 (6 bases). Between the trimmed V and J ends, which lost 2 bases and 9 bases, there was a span of 8 bases. The CDR3 covers 11 residues. Germline assignment: CDR1 GTSNPN and CDR2 SVGIG (reference sequence). The DNA for the CDR3 is TGTGCCTGGAGTTGGCGGGGTGAGCAGTTCTTC. Translated, it gives CAWSWRGEQFF. The full variable domain, rest sourced from reference TRBV30 and TRBJ2-1, is SQTIHQWPATLVQPVGSPLSLECTVEGTSNPNLYWYRQAAGRGLQLLFYSVGIGQISSEVPQNLSASRPQDRQFILSSKKLLLSDSGFYLCAWSWRGEQFFGPGTRLTVL.

The chain couples TRBV7-6 to TRBJ1-3; tentatively, D is TRBD1 (6 bases). Germline V gene lookup returns CDR1 SGHVS and CDR2 FNYEAQ. V shed 5 bases and J shed 4 bases, with 15 bases lying between them. The CDR3 runs 15 residues. CDR3 in DNA: TGTGCCAGCAGCCCCGACAGGACCCGAGGAAACACCATATATTTT. It yields the protein CASSPDRTRGNTIYF.

This rearrangement joins TRBV30 to TRBJ2-1; possible D gene TRBD2, 7 bases. Germline CDR1 and CDR2: GTSNPN and SVGIG (reference sequence). Trimming took off 4 bases at V and 3 bases at J, with 16 bases between the two ends. The CDR3 totals 15 residues. The CDR3 DNA reads as TGTGCCTGGACCAAGGGGGGGTTCGGCTACAATGAGCAGTTCTTC. Translating it yields CAWTKGGFGYNEQFF.

V and J are TRBV7-9 and TRBJ2-7; TRBD1 matches 7 bases. Germline V gives CDR1 SEHNR, CDR2 FQNEAQ (reference sequence). The CDR3 has 12 amino acids. V dropped 3 bases and J dropped 6; count of bases not matched to a gene: 2. CDR3 sequence (DNA): TGTGCCAGCAGCTTCGACAGGGTCGAGCAGTACTTC. Protein product: CASSFDRVEQYF.

This sequence joins TRBV2 and TRBJ1-3; no clear D gene. V lost 4 bases, J lost 0 bases, and 10 bases lay in between. Per the germline V gene, CDR1 is SNHLY and CDR2 is FYNNEI. The CDR3 totals 15 residues. The CDR3 is CASSGNKRSGNTIYF. The CDR3 DNA reads TGTGCCAGCAGTGGGAACAAACGCTCTGGAAACACCATATATTTT.

J is TRBJ1-1 and V is TRBV7-8, with a tentative D call TRBD1 (6 bases). Trimming took off 5 bases at V and 5 bases at J, with 12 bases between the two ends. Germline V gives CDR1 SGHVS, CDR2 FQNEAQ. The CDR3 extends over 13 amino acids. DNA for the CDR3: TGTGCCAGCAGCCCCGGGGGGCGGACTGAAGCTTTCTTT. It yields the protein CASSPGGRTEAFF.

The rearrangement joins TRBV6-6 to TRBJ1-1; possible D gene TRBD1, 5 bases. Germline CDR1 reads MNHNY; CDR2 reads SVGAGI (reference sequence). CDR3 length equals 12 residues. CDR3: CGAGRVRSEAFF. The CDR3 nucleotides read TGTGGGGCAGGGAGGGTTCGGAGTGAAGCTTTCTTT.

The genes are TRBV7-9 and TRBJ1-1, with TRBD1 matching over 8 bases. Unmatched junction bases numbered 2, after V lost 5 bases and J lost 3 bases. Germline CDR1 and CDR2: SEHNR and FQNEAQ (reference sequence). This CDR3 has 13 residues. CDR3 in DNA: TGTGCCAGCAGCCCACAGGGGGACACTGAAGCTTTCTTT. Amino acids: CASSPQGDTEAFF.

The chain employs TRBV20-1 and TRBJ2-3; D remains unclear. CDR1 is DFQATT and CDR2 is SNEGSKA in the germline V gene (reference sequence). This CDR3 contains 11 residues. V was trimmed by 6 bases and J by 9 bases, leaving 13 bases between them. The CDR3 bases are TGCAGTGCGCCAGACTCCTCCACGCAGTATTTT. This translates into CSAPDSSTQYF.

This clone turned up a few times. This chain connects TRBV4-1 to TRBJ1-4, with D perhaps TRBD1 (5 bases). The CDR3 is 16 amino acids. Germline lookup yields CDR1 MGHRA and CDR2 YSYEKL. V lost 0 bases to trimming and J lost 8 bases, with 16 bases between them. The CDR3 DNA is TGCGCCAGCAGCCAAGAGCAGGGTTTTTTCGGGGAAAAACTGTTTTTT. Its protein is CASSQEQGFFGEKLFF.

The CDR3 DNA sequence: TGTGCCTGGAGTGTACCTAGGAGATACAATGAGCAGTTCTTC. As protein: CAWSVPRRYNEQFF. This rearrangement joins TRBV30 to TRBJ2-1; D ambiguous. The CDR3 consists of 14 residues. The V end was cut by 0 bases, the J end by 4 bases, with 10 bases between. Germline V gives CDR1 GTSNPN, CDR2 SVGIG (reference sequence). Filled out from reference TRBV30 and TRBJ2-1, the complete variable domain reads SQTIHQWPATLVQPVGSPLSLECTVEGTSNPNLYWYRQAAGRGLQLLFYSVGIGQISSEVPQNLSASRPQDRQFILSSKKLLLSDSGFYLCAWSVPRRYNEQFFGPGTRLTVL.

The chain combines TRBV19 with TRBJ1-2; 8 bases map to TRBD1. From germline, CDR1 is LNHDA and CDR2 SQIVND (reference sequence). V was clipped by 3 bases and J by 4 bases; unmatched bases: 7. The CDR3 covers 15 residues. CDR3 sequence: CASSISGTGLYGYTF. In nucleotides, the CDR3 is TGTGCCAGTAGTATCTCGGGGACAGGACTCTATGGCTACACCTTC.

This chain uses TRBV4-1 with TRBJ1-1; 8 nucleotides match TRBD1. Germline CDR1 reads MGHRA; CDR2 reads YSYEKL. J was trimmed by 4 bases and V by 4 bases; bases with no gene match: 5. This CDR3 is 14 amino acids long. The CDR3 is CASSRQGARTEAFF. CDR3 DNA: TGCGCCAGCAGCCGGCAGGGGGCGCGCACTGAAGCTTTCTTT.

The chain is built from TRBV27 and TRBJ2-5; weak D call: TRBD1 (6 bases). V was trimmed by 6 bases and J by 0 bases, leaving 8 bases between them. Per the germline V gene, CDR1 is MNHEY and CDR2 is SMNVEV (reference sequence). The CDR3 length is 13 residues. CDR3 DNA: TGTGCCAGCAGAACAGGGAACCAAGAGACCCAGTACTTC. It specifies CASRTGNQETQYF.

The V call is TRBV6-6, the J call TRBJ2-7; possibly TRBD2 for D (6 bases). The CDR3 sequence is 15 residues long. Germline values: CDR1 MNHNY, CDR2 SVGAGI (reference sequence). With 2 bases removed from V and 0 bases from J, the gap between germline ends came to 11 bases. CDR3 loop: CASSYQAGRSYEQYF. The CDR3, as DNA: TGTGCCAGCAGTTACCAAGCGGGCCGCTCCTACGAGCAGTACTTC.

The rearrangement joins TRBV7-2 to TRBJ1-5; D ambiguous. V was clipped by 9 bases and J by 6 bases, with 18 bases between them. CDR1 and CDR2 from the germline V gene are SGHTA and FQGNSA. The length of the CDR3 is 14 residues. The CDR3 here is CASSKGLEGQPQHF. The CDR3 nucleotides read TGTGCCAGTTCCAAGGGATTAGAAGGTCAGCCCCAGCATTTT.

In nucleotides, the CDR3 is TGTGCTAGTGGTTTCTATGGACTGGGGGTGTATTTT. Protein sequence: CASGFYGLGVYF. The V gene is TRBV12-5, the J gene TRBJ2-3, with D perhaps given as TRBD1 or TRBD2 (5 bases each). Germline loops: CDR1 LGHNT, CDR2 FRNRAP. Deletions cut 3 bases from V and 14 bases from J, with 15 bases between. This CDR3 region has 12 residues.

This rearrangement joins TRBV29-1 to TRBJ2-3, with TRBD1 matching over 12 bases. This CDR3 has 15 amino acids. After removal of 7 bases from V and 4 bases from J, the junction contained 9 bases not matched to a gene. Germline CDR1 reads SQVTM; CDR2 reads ANQGSEA. CDR3 sequence (DNA): TGCAGCGCTATTCCGGGACAGGGGGCGGCAGATACGCAGTATTTT. Translated: CSAIPGQGAADTQYF.

The chain has TRBV6-1 and TRBJ1-5; 8 bases fit TRBD1. Trimming removed 4 bases from V and 0 bases from J; junction bases left unmatched: 5. Germline V gene data show CDR1 as MNHNS and CDR2 as SASEGT. The CDR3 runs 16 residues. The CDR3 reads CASSARQGLSNQPQHF. CDR3 bases: TGTGCCAGCAGTGCCAGACAGGGGCTTAGCAATCAGCCCCAGCATTTT.

The chain links TRBV9 to TRBJ2-3; D possibly corresponds to TRBD1 (6 bases). V gave up 4 bases and J gave up 2 bases, with 17 bases separating them. Germline CDR1 reads SGDLS; CDR2 reads YYNGEE. The length of the CDR3 is 16 residues. The CDR3 DNA is TGTGCCAGCAGCAAAACTGCGGTGGGGGCCACAGATACGCAGTATTTT. Translation gives CASSKTAVGATDTQYF.